These T cell receptor beta chains were read from a single sample in a study of blood T cell repertoires in COVID-19. The data were produced by immunoSEQ multiplex PCR, yet TCRdb's version contains in-frame clones alone and is incomplete. In the table there are roughly 160,000 clones, 80% to 90% of which are singletons. Sequencing was performed on peripheral blood. The source is a woman in her 70s with COVID-19, enrolled during active disease. CDR3s include the opening cysteine and the closing phenylalanine or tryptophan. Each record gives: J gene, clone size, D gene, V gene, CDR3 DNA, CDR3 protein. A D gene is named only where the DNA matches it firmly. Clone size is given for some rows only: seen once, a few or many times, or a class if the clone is expanded.

>TRBJ1-6|once|.|TRBV5-4
TGTGCCAGCAGCTTGGTGGCAGGGGATAGTTCACCCCTCCACTTT
CASSLVAGDSSPLHF
>TRBJ2-4|.|TRBD1|TRBV10-3
TGTGCCATCAGTGATCCGGGACAGGCCCCAATCATTCAGTACTTC
CAISDPGQAPIIQYF
>TRBJ1-2|.|TRBD1|TRBV9
TGTGCCAGCAGCGTACTGGGACAGGGGTATGGCTACACCTTC
CASSVLGQGYGYTF
>TRBJ1-3|.|.|TRBV5-6
TGTGCCAGTAGAGACTCTGGAAACACCATATATTTT
CASRDSGNTIYF
>TRBJ1-2|.|.|TRBV29-1
TGCAGCGTTGCAGGAGGTTCTAACTATGGCTACACCTTC
CSVAGGSNYGYTF
>TRBJ2-1|.|TRBD1|TRBV6-5
TGTGCCAGCATTGGGACAGGGGTAACTGAGCAGTTCTTC
CASIGTGVTEQFF
>TRBJ2-2|.|.|TRBV3-1/TRBV3-2
TGTGCCAGCAGCGAAGAAGATTGGCTGGACACCGGGGAGCTGTTTTTT
CASSEEDWLDTGELFF
>TRBJ1-2|.|TRBD1|TRBV28
TGTGCCAGCAGTGCCCCGGGACAGGTTCCAAATGGCTACACCTTC
CASSAPGQVPNGYTF
>TRBJ1-5|.|.|TRBV7-2
TGTGCCAGCAGCCTAAATAGCAATCAGCCCCAGCATTTT
CASSLNSNQPQHF
>TRBJ2-1|.|TRBD1|TRBV2
TGTGCCAGCAGCCCTGACAGGGGGGCCTACAATGAGCAGTTCTTC
CASSPDRGAYNEQFF
>TRBJ1-1|.|.|TRBV4-1
TGCGCCAGCAGCCAGGCGGGGGCCTTGAACACTGAAGCTTTCTTT
CASSQAGALNTEAFF
>TRBJ1-1|.|TRBD1|TRBV7-9
TGTGCCAGCAGCTTCATCGGGACAGATAGTGAAGCTTTCTTT
CASSFIGTDSEAFF
>TRBJ1-1|.|.|TRBV25-1
TGTGCCAGCAGTGAATATGGCAGGGGTAACACTGAAGCTTTCTTT
CASSEYGRGNTEAFF
>TRBJ1-4|.|.|TRBV7-8
TGTGCCAGCAGCTTCGGGGGTAGTGGGAATGAAAAACTGTTTTTT
CASSFGGSGNEKLFF
>TRBJ2-2|.|.|TRBV6-6
TGTGCCAGCAGCTACCCGGGGCGGGAGAACACCGGGGAGCTGTTTTTT
CASSYPGRENTGELFF
>TRBJ1-4|.|TRBD1|TRBV19
TGTGCCAGTAGTCCCGGACAGGTTGAAAAACTGTTTTTT
CASSPGQVEKLFF
>TRBJ2-5|.|.|TRBV9
TGTGCCAGCAGCGTAGCCAGGGTTGGGGAGACCCAGTACTTC
CASSVARVGETQYF
>TRBJ2-5|.|TRBD1|TRBV19
TGTGCCAGTAGTGCGCGGGACAGGGGAGTTTGGGAGACCCAGTACTTC
CASSARDRGVWETQYF
>TRBJ1-4|once|.|TRBV5-1
TGCGCCAGCAGCTTGGAGGGACGGACTAGTTATGAAAAACTGTTTTTT
CASSLEGRTSYEKLFF
>TRBJ1-2|once|.|TRBV6-1
TGTGCCAGCAGTGAAGCGAAACAGGGCTCTGGCTACACCTTC
CASSEAKQGSGYTF
>TRBJ1-6|.|.|TRBV9
TGTGCCAGCAGCAGTCAGGGGTTTTCACCCCTCCACTTT
CASSSQGFSPLHF
>TRBJ1-2|.|.|TRBV4-1
TGCGCCAGCAGCCAGACGACAGATAACTATGGCTACACCTTC
CASSQTTDNYGYTF
>TRBJ1-2|.|.|TRBV19
TGTGCCAGTAGTATAACAGTAAACTATGGCTACACCTTC
CASSITVNYGYTF
>TRBJ2-2|.|.|TRBV18
TGTGCCAGCTCACCATTCACGAACACCGGGGAGCTGTTTTTT
CASSPFTNTGELFF
>TRBJ2-3|.|TRBD1|TRBV5-1
TGCGCCAGCAGCTTGGCCGGACAGGGGGATACGCAGTATTTT
CASSLAGQGDTQYF
>TRBJ2-2|.|.|TRBV7-2
TGTGCCAGCAGCTTAAGGCGCGGAGTAGCGGTTGCCGGGGAGCTGTTTTTT
CASSLRRGVAVAGELFF
>TRBJ2-5|.|TRBD1|TRBV28
TGTGCCAGCAGTTCGCCGGACAGGGGAGTAGAGACCCAGTACTTC
CASSSPDRGVETQYF
>TRBJ1-2|.|.|TRBV28
TGTGCCAGCAGTTCGGACAGCCGCGGGGGGGGCTACACCTTC
CASSSDSRGGGYTF
>TRBJ1-2|.|.|TRBV15
TGTGCCACCAGCAGAGCGAGGTCTACTAACTATGGCTACACCTTC
CATSRARSTNYGYTF
>TRBJ2-1|.|.|TRBV20-1
TGCAGTGCTAGACGAGACAGGGAGCAGTTCTTC
CSARRDREQFF
>TRBJ2-1|.|TRBD1|TRBV28
TGTGCCAGCAGAACAGGGGGCTCCTACAATGAGCAGTTCTTC
CASRTGGSYNEQFF
>TRBJ1-1|.|.|TRBV7-9
TGTGCCAGCAGCTTCACTCAAGGGGCAGGAGCTTTCTTT
CASSFTQGAGAFF
>TRBJ2-1|once|TRBD2|TRBV5-1
TGCGCCAGCAGCCCGCCGGGACTAGCGGGGGTACATGAGCAGTTCTTC
CASSPPGLAGVHEQFF
>TRBJ1-1|.|.|TRBV7-9
TGTGCCAGCAGCTTAGGTCGGATAGGGGCGAACACTGAAGCTTTCTTT
CASSLGRIGANTEAFF
>TRBJ2-5|.|TRBD2|TRBV7-2
TGTGCCAGCAGCTTAGCCGGCACCCTCCGACTAGCGGGGGGTCAAGAGACCCAGTACTTC
CASSLAGTLRLAGGQETQYF
>TRBJ2-7|.|TRBD2|TRBV19
TGTGCCAGTAGTTCCGGGGGGGCCGCTTACGAGCAGTACTTC
CASSSGGAAYEQYF
>TRBJ1-5|.|.|TRBV27
TGTGCCAGCAGCCTCAATTTGGCCAGTTACAATCAGCCCCAGCATTTT
CASSLNLASYNQPQHF
>TRBJ1-2|few|.|TRBV6-1
TGTGCCAGCAGTGGGACAACGATAGGGTTAGGGTATGGCTACACCTTC
CASSGTTIGLGYGYTF
>TRBJ1-3|.|TRBD1|TRBV12-3/TRBV12-4
TGTGCCAGCAGTTCGGGACAGTCAAACACCATATATTTT
CASSSGQSNTIYF
>TRBJ1-2|.|TRBD1|TRBV28
TGTGCCAGCAGTTTTCGACAGGGTCGGGATGGCTACACCTTC
CASSFRQGRDGYTF
>TRBJ2-1|.|.|TRBV19
TGTGCCAGTAGTATGGCGGTAAACTCCTACAATGAGCAGTTCTTC
CASSMAVNSYNEQFF
>TRBJ2-3|once|.|TRBV5-1
TGCGCCAGCAGCCTGTGGGGGGAAGGGCAGTATTTT
CASSLWGEGQYF
>TRBJ1-1|.|.|TRBV29-1
TGCAGCGTTATCGAGTTCACTGAAGCTTTCTTT
CSVIEFTEAFF
>TRBJ2-7|.|.|TRBV2
TGTGCCAGCAGTGAAGAGATGGCCAGGGCCTACGAGCAGTACTTC
CASSEEMARAYEQYF
>TRBJ1-1|.|TRBD1|TRBV5-1
TGCGCCAGCAGCCATTTTCCCGGGACAGGGGGGACTGAAGCTTTCTTT
CASSHFPGTGGTEAFF
>TRBJ2-3|.|TRBD2|TRBV2
TGTGCCAGCAGCCTAGCGGGACGGGGGCCAGATACGCAGTATTTT
CASSLAGRGPDTQYF
>TRBJ2-3|.|.|TRBV11-2
TGTGCCAGCAGCCAGGTGCCAGGGGTTACCGGTACGCAGTATTTT
CASSQVPGVTGTQYF
>TRBJ1-2|.|TRBD1|TRBV6-2/TRBV6-3
TGTGCCAGCAGTTACCCGTTACAGGGGATCGATTACTATGGCTACACCTTC
CASSYPLQGIDYYGYTF
>TRBJ1-2|.|.|TRBV3-1/TRBV3-2
TGTGCCAGCAGCCAAGATGCAGGACAGCACTATGGCTACACCTTC
CASSQDAGQHYGYTF
>TRBJ1-6|few|.|TRBV3-1/TRBV3-2
TGTGCCAGCAGCCAAACAGGGTTACGTAATTCACCCCTCCACTTT
CASSQTGLRNSPLHF
>TRBJ2-7|few|.|TRBV10-1
TGCGCCAGCAGTGAGTTAACCTACGAGCAGTACTTC
CASSELTYEQYF
>TRBJ2-7|.|.|TRBV7-3
TGTGCCAGCAGCCCCGACACAGGTTTGGGGTACGAGCAGTACTTC
CASSPDTGLGYEQYF
>TRBJ1-2|.|TRBD1|TRBV19
TGTGCCAGTAGGAGACAGGGGGCTGGCTATGGCTACACCTTC
CASRRQGAGYGYTF